This record covers a single TCR beta chain. It lacks a known antigen. The record has no base qualities; no much larger clone is one base away. This specimen belongs to a study of shared clonotypes between healthy human individuals (dated by TCRdb to about 2020). Looking at the study overall: The cohort comprised two women and three men aged 18 to 49 years. For each donor, CD4 naive and CD4 memory were each run on three plates, CD8 naive on two plates, and CD8 memory on one plate. To estimate repertoire size and how much clonotype sharing occurs between individuals, the study deeply sequenced the blood TCR repertoires of a handful of healthy adults. Libraries were prepared and TCR repertoires were sequenced by different laboratories using diverse techniques, in order to increase sequencing depth and limit assay-specific biases. Leukapheresis yielded between about 0.94 and 8.9 billion PBMCs per donor. Study-wide findings and limitations: Pairwise subsampling indicated that sequencing depth was expected to affect the degree of clonotype sharing among donors. Sampling was restricted to blood, and TCR repertoires in tissue are likely to differ from TCR repertoires in blood. Higher generation probabilities were observed for clonotypes shared by all four sorted-subset donors than for non-shared clonotypes. Naive subsets generally had larger estimated clonotype richness than memory subsets did. Sharing across a few donors was observed for around 4.8% of naive CD4, about 3.2% of naive CD8, 2.3% of memory CD4, and roughly 0.4% of memory CD8 clonotypes. The small number of donors limited the genetic and exposure-history diversity represented. Rarefaction of sorted-subset datasets indicated incomplete sequencing despite the large sequencing depth.

Healthy HIV-negative adults with no recently reported acute infections or vaccinations were included as donors. All donors were Caucasian adults living in Nashville, Tennessee, USA. CD4+ T cells were enriched through magnetic negative selection, after which naive cells were positively selected on CD45RA and the remaining negative fraction served as the memory subset. After blood collection by leukapheresis, PBMCs were isolated using Ficoll-Histopaque density gradient centrifugation and then cryopreserved in the vapor phase of liquid nitrogen. Analytical flow cytometry was used to check the purity and quantity of each magnetically sorted T cell population. Each sorted fraction had its genomic DNA isolated and then quantified by UV absorbance on a Nanodrop 2000c. Trimming removed 2 bases from V and 4 bases from J, leaving 11 bases between the germline ends. The CDR3 measures 14 amino acids from cysteine to phenylalanine. Only CDR3 DNA remains: 42 bases, in frame from the first base. Via the germline V gene, CDR1 is SNHLY and CDR2 FYNNEI.

Using the deep immunoSEQ assay, multiplex PCR amplified TCR CDR3 regions from genomic DNA. Genomic DNA extracted from each cell subset was distributed evenly over all wells of several immunoSEQ 96-well plates, and each plate served as one replicate. For sorted subsets, each replicate PCR was loaded with 200 ng genomic DNA, equivalent to roughly 30,000 T cell genomes. The purified libraries were quantified using a Qubit 3.0 fluorometer, sized with a Bioanalyzer 2100, and then quantified again using the KAPA Library Quantification kit. Every immunoSEQ 96-well plate was sequenced on a separate single-read 150-cycle Illumina NextSeq 550 flow cell. The paper's data handling went like this. The immunoSEQ output contained only junctional sequences without quality scores, so filtering could not match that applied to full-length reads. To assign V/J genes and CDR3, sequences were annotated using PyIR, a Python wrapper for IgBLAST v1.9, with IMGT germline references. Reads were removed for weak V/J assignments (E-value above 1e-6), missing CDR3, stop codons, out-of-frame junctions, or ambiguous translated residues. V3J clonotypes were defined by identical inferred V gene, J gene, and CDR3 amino acid sequence. Percentage overlap between repertoires was computed as shared unique clonotypes divided by the size of the smaller repertoire. RTK rarefaction, the Chao1 estimator, and Recon v2.1 estimates of unobserved clonotypes were used to assess repertoire richness. OLGA was used to compute generation probabilities for all TCRbeta clonotypes that the gDNA method yielded from a few donors. TCRdb took this table from immuneACCESS and kept in-frame rearrangements with V and J called. Such tables lack part of the clones; where checked against another copy, unresolved V genes explain under half of the gap, and the rest is unexplained. The V and J calls and clone size come from that table; D and trimming were worked out from the DNA. The table for this sample lists about 680,000 clones; 73% of them were counted only once. Jointly, the top ten make up 1.5% to 2% of the sample.

Sequencing was carried out using memory CD4+ T cells sorted from blood. The cell subset or site label of this sample denotes: CD45RA-negative fraction. This TCR came from a woman between 25 and 40 years old in good health. The chain was built from TRBV2 and TRBJ2-5; the D gene lacks a confident call. The bases read TGTGCCAGCAGTGAAATTGCTAGTTCAGAGACCCAGTACTTC. It codes for CASSEIASSETQYF.